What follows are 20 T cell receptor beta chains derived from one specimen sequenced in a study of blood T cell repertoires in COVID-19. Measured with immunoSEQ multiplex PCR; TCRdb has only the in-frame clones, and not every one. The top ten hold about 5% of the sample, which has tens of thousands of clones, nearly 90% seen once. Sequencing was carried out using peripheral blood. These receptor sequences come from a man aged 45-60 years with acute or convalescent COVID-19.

For the CDR3, the DNA is TGTGCCAGCAGTGAACAGTGGCGGGAAAAACTGTTTTTT. Residues: CASSEQWREKLFF. The genes are TRBV2 and TRBJ1-4; no firm D call. The CDR3 covers 13 residues. Germline CDR1 and CDR2: SNHLY and FYNNEI. The V gene lost 2 bases and the J gene lost 8 bases, with 9 bases spanning the gap.

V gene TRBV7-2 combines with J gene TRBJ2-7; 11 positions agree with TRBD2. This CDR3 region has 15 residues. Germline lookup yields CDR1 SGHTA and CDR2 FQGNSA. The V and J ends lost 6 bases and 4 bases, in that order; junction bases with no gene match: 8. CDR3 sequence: CASRIAGGPQYEQYF. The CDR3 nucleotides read TGTGCCAGCAGAATAGCGGGAGGGCCCCAGTACGAGCAGTACTTC.

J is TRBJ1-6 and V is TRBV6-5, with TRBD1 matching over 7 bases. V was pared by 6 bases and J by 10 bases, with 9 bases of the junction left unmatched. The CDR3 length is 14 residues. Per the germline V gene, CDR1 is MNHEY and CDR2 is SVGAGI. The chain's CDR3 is CASREKTGRSPLHF. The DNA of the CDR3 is TGTGCCAGCAGGGAGAAGACAGGGCGATCACCCCTCCACTTT.

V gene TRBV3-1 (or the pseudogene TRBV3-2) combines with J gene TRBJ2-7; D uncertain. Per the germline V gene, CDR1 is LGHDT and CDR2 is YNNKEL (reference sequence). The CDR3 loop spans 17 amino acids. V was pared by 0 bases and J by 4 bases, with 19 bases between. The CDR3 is CASSQDRTALISYEQYF. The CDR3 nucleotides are TGTGCCAGCAGCCAAGATCGCACAGCCTTAATATCGTACGAGCAGTACTTC.

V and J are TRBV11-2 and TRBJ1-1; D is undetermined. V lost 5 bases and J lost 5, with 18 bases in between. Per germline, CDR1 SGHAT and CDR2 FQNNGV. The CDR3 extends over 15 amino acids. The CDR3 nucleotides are TGTGCCAGCAGCCCTTCGGGTACGGGGAGGACTGAAGCTTTCTTT. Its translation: CASSPSGTGRTEAFF.

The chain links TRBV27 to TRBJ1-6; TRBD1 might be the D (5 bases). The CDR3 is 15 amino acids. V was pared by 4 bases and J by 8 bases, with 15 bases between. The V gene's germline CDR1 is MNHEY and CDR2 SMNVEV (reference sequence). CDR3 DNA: TGTGCCAGCAGTTACGATGCAGGGATTTATTCACCCCTCCACTTT. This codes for CASSYDAGIYSPLHF.

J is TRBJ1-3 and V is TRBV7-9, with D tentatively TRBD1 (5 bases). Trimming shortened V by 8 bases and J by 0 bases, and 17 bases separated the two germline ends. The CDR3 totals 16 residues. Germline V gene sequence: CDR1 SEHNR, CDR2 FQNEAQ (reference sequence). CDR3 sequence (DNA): TGTGCCAGCCCCCCAGGAGGGGAGACCTCTGGAAACACCATATATTTT. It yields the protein CASPPGGETSGNTIYF.

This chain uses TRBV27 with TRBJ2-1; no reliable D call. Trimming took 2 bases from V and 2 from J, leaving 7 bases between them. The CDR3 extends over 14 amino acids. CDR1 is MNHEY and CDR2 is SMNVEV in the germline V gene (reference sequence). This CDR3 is CASSLSLAYNEQFF. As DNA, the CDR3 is TGTGCCAGCAGTTTAAGTCTAGCCTACAATGAGCAGTTCTTC.

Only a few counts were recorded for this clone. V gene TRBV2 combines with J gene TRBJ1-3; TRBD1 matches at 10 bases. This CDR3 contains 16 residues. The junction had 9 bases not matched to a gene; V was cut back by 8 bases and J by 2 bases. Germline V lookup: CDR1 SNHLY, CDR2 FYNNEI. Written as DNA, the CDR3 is TGTGCCAGCTCCGAAACCGGGACAGGGGCTGGAAACACCATATATTTT. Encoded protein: CASSETGTGAGNTIYF.

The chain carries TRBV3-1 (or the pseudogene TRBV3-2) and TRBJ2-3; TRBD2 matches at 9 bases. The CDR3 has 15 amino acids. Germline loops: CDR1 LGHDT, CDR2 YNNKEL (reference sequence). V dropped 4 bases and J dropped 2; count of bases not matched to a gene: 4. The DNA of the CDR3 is TGTGCCAGCAGCCTGACTAGCGGAGCCACAGATACGCAGTATTTT. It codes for CASSLTSGATDTQYF.

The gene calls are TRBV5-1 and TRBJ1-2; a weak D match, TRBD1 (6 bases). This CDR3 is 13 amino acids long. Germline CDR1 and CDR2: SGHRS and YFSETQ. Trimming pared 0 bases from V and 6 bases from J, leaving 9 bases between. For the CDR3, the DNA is TGCGCCAGCAGCTTGGGACAGGTTGATGGCTACACCTTC. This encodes CASSLGQVDGYTF.

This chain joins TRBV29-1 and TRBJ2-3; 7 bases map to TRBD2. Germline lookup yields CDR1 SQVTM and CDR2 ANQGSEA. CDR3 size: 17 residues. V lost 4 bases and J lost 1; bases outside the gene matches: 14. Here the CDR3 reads CSVVYFRAGTRTDTQYF. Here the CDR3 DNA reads TGCAGCGTTGTGTACTTTAGAGCGGGAACTCGCACAGATACGCAGTATTTT.

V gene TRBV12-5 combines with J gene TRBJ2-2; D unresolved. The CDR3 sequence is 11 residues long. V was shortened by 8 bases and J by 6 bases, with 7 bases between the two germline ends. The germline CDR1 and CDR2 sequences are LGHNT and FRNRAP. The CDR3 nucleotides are TGTGCTAGTAGCTACGCCGGGGAGCTGTTTTTT. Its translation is CASSYAGELFF. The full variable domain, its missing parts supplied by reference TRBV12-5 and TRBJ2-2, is DARVTQTPRHKVTEMGQEVTMRCQPILGHNTVFWYRQTMMQGLELLAYFRNRAPLDDSGMPKDRFSAEMPDATLATLKIQPSEPRDSAVYFCASSYAGELFFGEGSRLTVL.

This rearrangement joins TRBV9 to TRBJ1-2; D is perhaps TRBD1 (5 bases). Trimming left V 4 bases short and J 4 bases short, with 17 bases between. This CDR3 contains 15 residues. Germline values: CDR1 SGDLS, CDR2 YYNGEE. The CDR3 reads CASSTFSGVSYGYTF. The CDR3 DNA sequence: TGTGCCAGCAGCACCTTCTCGGGGGTGAGCTATGGCTACACCTTC.

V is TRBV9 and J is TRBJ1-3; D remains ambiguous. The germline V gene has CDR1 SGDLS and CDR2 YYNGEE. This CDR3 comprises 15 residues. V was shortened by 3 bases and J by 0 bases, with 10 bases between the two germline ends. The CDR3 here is CASSGRGISGNTIYF. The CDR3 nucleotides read TGTGCCAGCAGCGGGAGAGGGATCTCTGGAAACACCATATATTTT.

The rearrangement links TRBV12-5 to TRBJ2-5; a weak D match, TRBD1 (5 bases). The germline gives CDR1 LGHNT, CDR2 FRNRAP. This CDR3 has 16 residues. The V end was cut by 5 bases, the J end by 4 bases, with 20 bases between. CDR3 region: CASGPPLGVDVETQYF. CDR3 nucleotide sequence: TGTGCTAGTGGTCCCCCCTTAGGGGTCGATGTAGAGACCCAGTACTTC.

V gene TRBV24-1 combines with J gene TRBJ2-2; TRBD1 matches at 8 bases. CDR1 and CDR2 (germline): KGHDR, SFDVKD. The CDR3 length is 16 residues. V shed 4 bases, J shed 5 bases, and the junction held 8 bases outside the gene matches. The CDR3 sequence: CATSEPTGGGTGELFF. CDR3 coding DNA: TGTGCCACCAGTGAGCCTACAGGGGGTGGGACCGGGGAGCTGTTTTTT.

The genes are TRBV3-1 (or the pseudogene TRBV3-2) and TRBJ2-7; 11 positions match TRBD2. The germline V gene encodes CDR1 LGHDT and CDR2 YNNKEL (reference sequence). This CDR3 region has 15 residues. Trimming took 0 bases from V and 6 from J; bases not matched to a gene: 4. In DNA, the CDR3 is TGTGCCAGCAGCCAAGAACTAGCGGGAGCGGCCGAGCAGTACTTC. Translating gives CASSQELAGAAEQYF.

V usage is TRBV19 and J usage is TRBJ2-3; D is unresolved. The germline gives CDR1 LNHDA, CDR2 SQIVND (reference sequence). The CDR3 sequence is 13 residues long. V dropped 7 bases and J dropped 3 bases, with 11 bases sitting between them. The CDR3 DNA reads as TGTGCCAGTAAACCCCCCGAGACAGATACGCAGTATTTT. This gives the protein CASKPPETDTQYF.

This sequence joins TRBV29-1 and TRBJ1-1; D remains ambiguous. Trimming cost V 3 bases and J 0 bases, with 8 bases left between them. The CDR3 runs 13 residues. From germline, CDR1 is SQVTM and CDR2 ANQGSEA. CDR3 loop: CSVDGQLNTEAFF. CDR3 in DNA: TGCAGCGTTGATGGGCAGCTGAACACTGAAGCTTTCTTT.